The 32 T cell receptor beta chains listed next were all sequenced from one sample in a study of OX40 agonist ivuxolimab in advanced cancers. The library relied on the immunoSEQ multiplex PCR assay. The source is immuneACCESS, and TCRdb retained only in-frame sequences with V and J called. Part of the clones is not carried over; for the studies checked, unresolved V genes explain less than half of this, and the remainder is unexplained. This sample has about 100,000 clones in its table, and 80% to 95% of those were observed once. About 1.5% of the sample belongs to the ten largest clones. The sequences come from CD4+ or CD8+ T cells sorted from blood, collected in a trial of the OX40 agonist ivuxolimab. All receptors derive from an adult with an advanced solid tumor such as melanoma, head and neck, liver or kidney cancer.

The chain employs TRBV7-9 and TRBJ2-7; 8 bases align to TRBD1. V shed 5 bases and J 4 bases; nucleotides not matched to a gene: 7. The CDR3 extends over 14 amino acids. Germline CDR1 SEHNR, CDR2 FQNEAQ (reference sequence). The CDR3 region has the DNA TGTGCCAGCAGCCAAACAGGGGGATGGTACGAGCAGTACTTC. This codes for CASSQTGGWYEQYF.

The chain links TRBV12-5 to TRBJ2-1; TRBD2 matches at 11 bases. The CDR3 loop spans 22 amino acids. The V gene's germline CDR1 is LGHNT and CDR2 FRNRAP. The V segment lost 8 bases and the J segment 0 bases; nucleotides outside the gene matches: 24. CDR3 nucleotide sequence: TGTGCTAGTACTCTTATCCCCCTCCCGGGACTAGCGGTAAGGAGCTCCTACAATGAGCAGTTCTTC. Protein: CASTLIPLPGLAVRSSYNEQFF.

The chain has TRBV4-2 and TRBJ2-7, with D possibly being TRBD1 (6 bases). The CDR3 sequence is 16 residues long. V dropped 0 bases and J dropped 3 bases, with 15 bases sitting between them. Germline V CDR1 and CDR2: LGHNA, YNFKEQ. The CDR3 DNA reads as TGTGCCAGCAGCCAAGACAGGGGCCCCGGAGGCTACGAGCAGTACTTC. It specifies CASSQDRGPGGYEQYF.

The rearrangement links TRBV4-2 to TRBJ2-5; the match to TRBD2 covers 13 bases. Germline assignment: CDR1 LGHNA and CDR2 YNFKEQ. The CDR3 spans 18 residues. J gave up 5 bases and V 8 bases, and 17 bases lay outside the gene matches. DNA of the CDR3: TGTGCCAGCTCCCTGGGGACTAGCGGGGACCTTTTACGGGAGACCCAGTACTTC. It specifies CASSLGTSGDLLRETQYF.

This clone appeared a single time. V usage is TRBV6-1 and J usage is TRBJ2-4; no reliable D call. The CDR3 length is 14 residues. Germline loops: CDR1 MNHNS, CDR2 SASEGT. Trimming left V 6 bases short and J 2 bases short, with 11 bases between. The CDR3 sequence is CASSGLGSKNIQYF. DNA for the CDR3: TGTGCCAGCAGCGGGTTGGGTTCCAAAAACATTCAGTACTTC.

V and J are TRBV7-3 and TRBJ1-4, with D hard to call. Per the germline V gene, CDR1 is SGHTA and CDR2 is FQGTGA. This CDR3 spans 15 amino acids. Trimming shortened V by 6 bases and J by 5 bases, and 16 bases separated the two germline ends. CDR3 residues: CASSTFGKINEKLFF. The CDR3 coding sequence is TGTGCCAGCAGTACGTTTGGGAAGATAAATGAAAAACTGTTTTTT.

The DNA of the CDR3 is TGTGCCAGCAGCGGATTCAGACTAGCGGGACGGGGTGGTGAGCAGTTCTTC. Translation gives CASSGFRLAGRGGEQFF. This chain connects TRBV9 to TRBJ2-1; 11 bases agree with TRBD2. The CDR3 extends over 17 amino acids. Per the germline V gene, CDR1 is SGDLS and CDR2 is YYNGEE. With V trimmed by 3 bases and J by 9 bases, 14 bases remained unmatched. Full variable domain (outside the CDR3, taken from reference TRBV9 and TRBJ2-1): DSGVTQTPKHLITATGQRVTLRCSPRSGDLSVYWYQQSLDQGLQFLIQYYNGEERAKGNILERFSAQQFPDLHSELNLSSLELGDSALYFCASSGFRLAGRGGEQFFGPGTRLTVL.

This chain connects TRBV29-1 to TRBJ2-3; D is ambiguous. V was clipped by 1 base and J by 4 bases, with 6 bases between them. The CDR3 sequence is 12 residues long. Germline CDR1 reads SQVTM; CDR2 reads ANQGSEA. DNA of the CDR3: TGCAGCGTTGAAGGGCTCGCAGATACGCAGTATTTT. Protein: CSVEGLADTQYF.

This clone was found once. The chain recombines TRBV29-1 with TRBJ1-1; possibly TRBD1 for D (6 bases). Germline CDR1 is SQVTM and CDR2 is ANQGSEA. The CDR3 has 12 amino acids. Deletions cut 4 bases from V and 4 bases from J, with 10 bases between. DNA of the CDR3: TGCAGCGTTGGCGAGGGGGGCACTGAAGCTTTCTTT. It is translated as CSVGEGGTEAFF.

This clone was recorded only once. The rearrangement joins TRBV9 to TRBJ2-3, with 7 bases aligning to TRBD2. V shed 0 bases and J 2 bases; nucleotides not matched to a gene: 12. The length of the CDR3 is 18 residues. Germline-derived CDR1 and CDR2 are SGDLS and YYNGEE. Here the CDR3 reads CASSVGGRRLAVTDTQYF. CDR3 DNA sequence: TGTGCCAGCAGCGTAGGGGGACGACGACTAGCTGTCACAGATACGCAGTATTTT.

The chain is built from TRBV7-2 and TRBJ2-2; 7 nucleotides agree with TRBD1. Germline CDR1 SGHTA, CDR2 FQGNSA. The trim removed 5 bases at V and 4 bases at J, leaving 13 bases unmatched. The CDR3 covers 17 residues. The DNA for the CDR3 is TGTGCCAGCAGCCTCCGAGGGTTGCGACAGGGCACCGGGGAGCTGTTTTTT. Amino acids: CASSLRGLRQGTGELFF.

The gene calls are TRBV7-2 and TRBJ2-3; unclear D gene. Looked up from germline, CDR1 is SGHTA and CDR2 is FQGNSA. CDR3 length: 13 amino acids. The V gene lost 3 bases and the J gene lost 0 bases, with 4 bases spanning the gap. The CDR3 DNA reads TGTGCCAGCAGCTTTCCCAGCACAGATACGCAGTATTTT. This sequence encodes CASSFPSTDTQYF.

The rearrangement joins TRBV18 to TRBJ2-7, with 12 bases aligning to TRBD1. J gave up 6 bases and V 3 bases, and 0 bases lay outside the gene matches. Germline loops: CDR1 KGHSH, CDR2 LQKENI. The CDR3 totals 13 residues. CDR3 protein: CASSPGQGAEQYF. The CDR3 nucleotides are TGTGCCAGCTCACCGGGACAGGGGGCCGAGCAGTACTTC.

This sequence joins TRBV5-1 and TRBJ1-1; 9 bases fit TRBD1. With 5 bases clipped from V and 0 bases from J, the junction kept 11 bases outside the gene matches. There are 17 residues in the CDR3. In germline, CDR1 is SGHRS, CDR2 YFSETQ. The CDR3 coding sequence is TGCGCCAGCAGTACAGACAGGGGGAGATACTTGAACACTGAAGCTTTCTTT. Translated, it gives CASSTDRGRYLNTEAFF. Filled out from reference TRBV5-1 and TRBJ1-1, the complete variable domain reads KAGVTQTPRYLIKTRGQQVTLSCSPISGHRSVSWYQQTPGQGLQFLFEYFSETQRNKGNFPGRFSGRQFSNSRSEMNVSTLELGDSALYLCASSTDRGRYLNTEAFFGQGTRLTVV.

The rearrangement links TRBV5-1 to TRBJ2-2, with no clear D. Per germline, CDR1 SGHRS and CDR2 YFSETQ. V was clipped by 0 bases and J by 6 bases, with 9 bases between them. The CDR3 is 14 residues long. The CDR3 protein is CASSLEAEAGELFF. In DNA, the CDR3 is TGCGCCAGCAGCTTGGAGGCTGAGGCCGGGGAGCTGTTTTTT.

This sequence joins TRBV6-6 and TRBJ1-5, with a tentative D call TRBD1 (6 bases). The CDR3 covers 16 residues. The V end lost 0 bases, the J end lost 5 bases, and 14 bases lay between the germline ends. Germline V CDR1 and CDR2: MNHNY, SVGAGI (reference sequence). The CDR3 bases are TGTGCCAGCAGTTACTCGAGGGGGGGCAGCGATCAGCCCCAGCATTTT. Translating it yields CASSYSRGGSDQPQHF.

This chain uses TRBV5-1 with TRBJ2-3; D could derive from TRBD1 or TRBD2 (5 bases each). The CDR3 sequence is 20 residues long. Germline V gene lookup returns CDR1 SGHRS and CDR2 YFSETQ. Trimming cost V 4 bases and J 0 bases, with 27 bases left between them. The CDR3 spells CASSPDPDPASGPSTDTQYF. CDR3 bases: TGCGCCAGCAGCCCGGACCCGGACCCCGCATCGGGGCCAAGCACAGATACGCAGTATTTT.

The J gene is TRBJ2-7, the V gene TRBV27, with D unresolved. V lost 5 bases and J lost 2, with 13 bases in between. CDR1 is MNHEY, CDR2 SMNVEV, per germline (reference sequence). This CDR3 comprises 14 residues. In nucleotides, the CDR3 is TGTGCCAGCAGTCCTCGGACGGCCACCTACGAGCAGTACTTC. Translating gives CASSPRTATYEQYF.

The chain links TRBV11-3 to TRBJ2-7; D possibly corresponds to TRBD2 (6 bases). This CDR3 is 14 amino acids long. Germline V gene data show CDR1 as SGHNT and CDR2 as YENEEA. The germline V and J ends were trimmed by 4 bases and 0 bases, with 10 bases remaining between them. The CDR3 region has the DNA TGTGCCAGCAGCTCGGAGCGGGTCTCCTACGAGCAGTACTTC. Protein sequence: CASSSERVSYEQYF. The entire variable domain, with the rest obtained from reference TRBV11-3 and TRBJ2-7, is as follows: EAGVVQSPRYKIIEKKQPVAFWCNPISGHNTLYWYLQNLGQGPELLIRYENEEAVDDSQLPKDRFSAERLKGVDSTLKIQPAELGDSAVYLCASSSERVSYEQYFGPGTRLTVT.

This clone turned up a few times. The chain recombines TRBV7-6 with TRBJ2-2, with D possibly being TRBD1 (5 bases). V lost 0 bases and J 5 bases, leaving 19 bases between the germline ends. There are 18 residues in the CDR3. CDR1 is SGHVS, CDR2 FNYEAQ, per germline. The CDR3 DNA reads TGTGCCAGCAGCTTAGCGCTCTTTGACAGCTATAGAACCGGGGAGCTGTTTTTT. It translates to CASSLALFDSYRTGELFF.

This rearrangement joins TRBV7-3 to TRBJ2-3, with D possibly being TRBD2 (5 bases). Trimming shortened V by 5 bases and J by 1 base, and 16 bases separated the two germline ends. From germline, CDR1 is SGHTA and CDR2 FQGTGA. This CDR3 comprises 16 residues. The DNA of the CDR3 is TGTGCCAGCAGCACCAACGGAGGACGAGGCACAGATACGCAGTATTTT. It specifies CASSTNGGRGTDTQYF.

The chain employs TRBV11-3 and TRBJ2-4; TRBD1 matches at 9 bases. Germline V gives CDR1 SGHNT, CDR2 YENEEA. V shed 5 bases, J shed 1 base, and the junction held 6 bases outside the gene matches. CDR3 length: 16 residues. The CDR3 loop is CASSPGQGSAKNIQYF. CDR3 nucleotides: TGTGCCAGCAGCCCTGGACAGGGGAGTGCCAAAAACATTCAGTACTTC.

This clone occurred once. The chain is built from TRBV6-6 and TRBJ1-5; 12 positions match TRBD1. CDR3 size: 16 residues. After removal of 7 bases from V and 6 bases from J, the junction contained 10 bases not matched to a gene. CDR1 MNHNY and CDR2 SVGAGI come from the germline V gene (reference sequence). This CDR3 reads CASTHTGTGGGQPQHF. The CDR3 DNA reads TGTGCCAGCACCCACACCGGGACAGGGGGCGGTCAGCCCCAGCATTTT.

DNA for the CDR3: TGTGCCACCCACAGAGGATCGACCTACGAGCAGTACTTC. Translated, it gives CATHRGSTYEQYF. This chain joins TRBV6-1 and TRBJ2-7; no definite D call. This CDR3 is built from 13 residues. Germline assignment: CDR1 MNHNS and CDR2 SASEGT. The V end lost 10 bases, the J end lost 2 bases, and 15 bases lay between the germline ends.

This rearrangement joins TRBV6-1 to TRBJ2-7, with a tentative D call TRBD2 (5 bases). CDR1 is MNHNS, CDR2 SASEGT, per germline. V was shortened by 3 bases and J by 2 bases, with 14 bases between the two germline ends. This CDR3 spans 15 amino acids. The CDR3 nucleotides read TGTGCCAGCAGTGAGGCCGTCGGGGTCCCCTACGAGCAGTACTTC. This encodes CASSEAVGVPYEQYF.

The V gene is TRBV7-8, the J gene TRBJ2-1; 11 bases map to TRBD2. V lost 8 bases and J lost 8; bases outside the gene matches: 5. The CDR3 consists of 13 residues. Germline CDR1 reads SGHVS; CDR2 reads FQNEAQ. The CDR3 DNA reads TGTGCCAGCTTAGCGGGAGGGGGGGATGAGCAGTTCTTC. Translated, it gives CASLAGGGDEQFF. The full variable domain, completed using reference TRBV7-8 and TRBJ2-1, is GAGVSQSPRYKVAKRGQDVALRCDPISGHVSLFWYQQALGQGPEFLTYFQNEAQLDKSGLPSDRFFAERPEGSVSTLKIQRTQQEDSAVYLCASLAGGGDEQFFGPGTRLTVL.

This chain joins TRBV6-1 and TRBJ2-1, with D tentatively TRBD1 (6 bases). CDR1 and CDR2 from the germline V gene are MNHNS and SASEGT. The CDR3 loop spans 13 amino acids. Trimming cost V 6 bases and J 1 base, with 7 bases left between them. The CDR3 DNA reads TGTGCCAGCAGGCAGGGGTCCTACAATGAGCAGTTCTTC. It is translated as CASRQGSYNEQFF.

The chain is built from TRBV6-1 and TRBJ2-1, with 14 bases that match TRBD2. With 10 bases clipped from V and 7 bases from J, the junction kept 6 bases outside the gene matches. Germline-derived CDR1 and CDR2 are MNHNS and SASEGT. This CDR3 has 14 residues. CDR3 in DNA: TGTGCCACCTCGACTAGCGGGAGGGGTAATGAGCAGTTCTTC. Translated: CATSTSGRGNEQFF.

As regards this clone: The germline gene is not matched at one end of the junction; a read error may be the cause. This chain links TRBV10-1 with TRBJ2-5; possibly TRBD1 for D (5 bases). Germline CDR1 WNHNN, CDR2 SYGVQD (reference sequence). The CDR3 spans 10 residues. The CDR3 protein is CASSWKGFDF. CDR3 sequence (DNA): TGCGCCAGCAGTTGGAAGGGGTTTGACTTC.

The chain has TRBV11-3 and TRBJ2-1; D is ambiguous. The CDR3 runs 14 residues. Trimming removed 3 bases from V and 3 bases from J, with 9 bases in between. The germline V gene has CDR1 SGHNT and CDR2 YENEEA. The CDR3 DNA reads TGTGCCAGCAGCTTGGTTGGACGCTACAATGAGCAGTTCTTC. Amino acid sequence: CASSLVGRYNEQFF.

The rearrangement uses TRBV2 and TRBJ1-5, with D uncertain. V dropped 7 bases and J dropped 2 bases, with 18 bases sitting between them. Looked up from germline, CDR1 is SNHLY and CDR2 is FYNNEI. This CDR3 spans 16 amino acids. The CDR3 loop is CASKRFDGSRNQPQHF. In nucleotides, the CDR3 is TGTGCCAGCAAAAGGTTCGACGGGAGTCGCAATCAGCCCCAGCATTTT.

The chain carries TRBV18 and TRBJ2-7; 8 nucleotides align to TRBD1. Trimming at V came to 3 bases and at J to 1 base, leaving 5 bases not matched to a gene. This CDR3 is built from 15 residues. Germline loops: CDR1 KGHSH, CDR2 LQKENI. CDR3 sequence reads: CASSPGQVGSYEQYF. The DNA for the CDR3 is TGTGCCAGCTCACCGGGACAGGTGGGATCCTACGAGCAGTACTTC.